The 21 T cell receptor beta chains listed next were all sequenced from one sample in a study of post-analysis software for immune sequencing data (dated by TCRdb to the mid-2010s). The receptor library was made with PCR. The reads were generated on an Illumina HiSeq 2500. To reduce PCR and sequencing biases, unique molecular identifiers were incorporated into the TCR beta cDNA libraries. Clones were called with MiXCR by TCRdb after fastp trimmed the public reads at Q25, and only in-frame beta chains were retained. CDR3 protein duplicates are merged, each entry listing the most common genes and DNA. The sample table records roughly 730,000 distinct CDR3 sequences; 25% to 30% of these occur just once. Of the sample, more than 0.55% is held by the ten largest clones. General study outcomes and caveats: Significantly higher frequencies in patients than in controls were found for five or six TRBV segments, including TRBV5-6, TRBV5-1 and TRBV20-1.

No antigen is known for these receptors. Sequencing was performed on blood. These receptors came from a girl between 5 and 17 years old with multiple sclerosis.

The genes are TRBV20-1 and TRBJ1-4; 8 nucleotides agree with TRBD1. Germline-derived CDR1 and CDR2 are DFQATT and SNEGSKA (reference sequence). The CDR3 has 13 amino acids. The junction had 6 bases not matched to a gene; V was cut back by 5 bases and J by 7 bases. CDR3 DNA sequence: TGCAGTGCTTCAGGGGGCGTGGGTGAAAAACTGTTTTTT. Translating it yields CSASGGVGEKLFF.

Notes on this clonotype: At one end the junction does not follow the germline gene, possibly because of a read error. The rearrangement joins TRBV7-9 to TRBJ2-6, with D uncertain. Germline V CDR1 and CDR2: SEHNR, FQNEAQ (reference sequence). The CDR3 extends over 17 amino acids. Written as DNA, the CDR3 is TGTGCCGGCAGCCTGTATTATGACCGCTCTGGGGCCAACGTCCTGACTTTC. It specifies CAGSLYYDRSGANVLTF.

This clonotype has only a few counts. The V and J genes are TRBV5-1 and TRBJ2-3, with 8 bases identical to TRBD1. The length of the CDR3 is 14 residues. V shed 4 bases and J 2 bases; nucleotides not matched to a gene: 3. In germline, CDR1 is SGHRS, CDR2 YFSETQ. The CDR3 is CASSPTGDTDTQYF. CDR3 in DNA: TGCGCCAGCAGCCCGACAGGGGACACAGATACGCAGTATTTT.

This clonotype was seen more than once but under ten times. In nucleotides, the CDR3 is TGTGCCATCAGGGCGGGACAGCGCTACTCCTACAATGAGCAGTTCTTC. The encoded protein is CAIRAGQRYSYNEQFF. This chain uses TRBV10-3 with TRBJ2-1; possible D gene TRBD1, 7 bases. The CDR3 spans 16 residues. Germline V gene lookup returns CDR1 ENHRY and CDR2 SYGVKD. V was shortened by 6 bases and J by 0 bases, with 15 bases between the two germline ends.

This clonotype was seen repeatedly, ten times or more. The CDR3 DNA follows: TGTGCCACCAGTGATTTGCGGGACAACTACAATGAGCAGTTCTTC. This codes for CATSDLRDNYNEQFF. The chain employs TRBV24-1 and TRBJ2-1; D possibly corresponds to TRBD1 (6 bases). Trimming took off 0 bases at V and 3 bases at J, with 8 bases between the two ends. The CDR3 extends over 15 amino acids. Germline loops: CDR1 KGHDR, CDR2 SFDVKD.

This clonotype was seen only a few times. The rearrangement uses TRBV29-1 and TRBJ2-4; D gene uncertain. The CDR3 loop spans 13 amino acids. V lost 2 bases to trimming and J lost 3 bases, with 8 bases between them. Germline V gene lookup returns CDR1 SQVTM and CDR2 ANQGSEA. The CDR3 nucleotides are TGCAGCGTTGAACTCGGAAGCAAAAACATTCAGTACTTC. Amino acid sequence: CSVELGSKNIQYF.

A remark on this clonotype: The junction departs from germline at one end; a sequencing error may be responsible. The rearrangement links TRBV6-2 or TRBV6-3 to TRBJ1-1, with D maybe TRBD1 (5 bases). The CDR3 length is 14 residues. Germline lookup yields CDR1 MNHEY and CDR2 SVGEGT. Written as DNA, the CDR3 is TGTGCCAGCGGTTTATCAAGGGGATGGACTGGAGCTTTCTTT. Translating gives CASGLSRGWTGAFF.

This clonotype was seen a few times. The chain links TRBV24-1 to TRBJ2-3, with D tentatively TRBD2 (5 bases). The germline V gene encodes CDR1 KGHDR and CDR2 SFDVKD. The CDR3 has 12 amino acids. V shed 10 bases and J shed 5 bases, with 12 bases lying between them. The CDR3 is CATGSPQDTQYF. The CDR3 DNA sequence: TGTGCCACTGGGAGCCCTCAAGATACGCAGTATTTT.

V gene TRBV28 combines with J gene TRBJ1-2, with 9 nucleotides matching TRBD1. Germline loops: CDR1 MDHEN, CDR2 SYDVKM. This CDR3 region has 13 residues. Losses at the gene ends were 5 bases for V and 10 bases for J; bases not matched to a gene: 8. CDR3: CASSQGTGRDYTF. DNA of the CDR3: TGTGCCAGCAGTCAAGGGACAGGGAGAGACTACACCTTC.

The chain uses TRBV20-1 and TRBJ1-5; 8 bases are a match to TRBD1. The V gene's germline CDR1 is DFQATT and CDR2 SNEGSKA (reference sequence). The V segment lost 3 bases and the J segment 7 bases; nucleotides outside the gene matches: 8. The CDR3 sequence is 14 residues long. The CDR3 here is CSARKQGVNQPQHF. The CDR3 DNA is TGCAGTGCTAGGAAACAGGGGGTTAACCAGCCCCAGCATTTT.

This clonotype was seen only a few times. V usage is TRBV27 and J usage is TRBJ2-3, with 14 positions matching TRBD2. This CDR3 spans 18 amino acids. V was pared by 0 bases and J by 4 bases, with 6 bases of the junction left unmatched. Germline CDR1 MNHEY, CDR2 SMNVEV (reference sequence). This CDR3 reads CASSLSRLAGGPPDTQYF. The CDR3 nucleotides are TGTGCCAGCAGTTTATCGCGACTAGCGGGAGGGCCGCCAGATACGCAGTATTTT.

The chain couples TRBV7-2 to TRBJ2-1; 9 nucleotides align to TRBD2. This CDR3 has 14 amino acids. Per germline, CDR1 SGHTA and CDR2 FQGNSA. V was clipped by 5 bases and J by 10 bases; unmatched bases: 9. Here the CDR3 DNA reads TGTGCCAGCAGCCTCGGGCGGGGGGGCCAAGAGCAGTTCTTC. Its translation is CASSLGRGGQEQFF.

As to this clonotype: A much more abundant neighbour one base away suggests this may be a read error. The chain is built from TRBV7-2 and TRBJ2-6; D ambiguous. Germline values: CDR1 SGHTA, CDR2 FQGNSA. The CDR3 is 15 residues long. The CDR3 nucleotides read TGTGCCAGCAGCCCAGAGATCTCTGGGGTCAACGTCCTGACTTTC. It is translated as CASSPEISGVNVLTF.

The rearrangement links TRBV6-2 or TRBV6-3 to TRBJ2-1; TRBD2 aligns across 8 bases. The CDR3 runs to 15 residues. V gave up 5 bases and J gave up 0 bases; unmatched junction bases: 3. The V gene's germline CDR1 is MNHEY and CDR2 SVGEGT. For the CDR3, the DNA is TGTGCCAGCAGTCCAGCGGGGGCCTCCTACAATGAGCAGTTCTTC. This sequence encodes CASSPAGASYNEQFF.

On this clonotype itself: The CDR3 does not end in the conserved phenylalanine or tryptophan, so this is likely a read error. CDR3 DNA sequence: TGTGCCAGCAGCTTACGGACAGGGAACCCCTACGAGCAGTACAGC. This codes for CASSLRTGNPYEQYS. This chain uses TRBV5-8 with TRBJ2-7; TRBD1 agrees at 8 bases. CDR1 is SGHTS, CDR2 YDEGEE, per germline. The CDR3 totals 15 residues. Trimming took 2 bases from V and 2 from J; bases not matched to a gene: 6.

The V and J genes are TRBV28 and TRBJ2-2, with 12 bases lining up with TRBD1. Looked up from germline, CDR1 is MDHEN and CDR2 is SYDVKM. After removal of 2 bases from V and 5 bases from J, the junction contained 12 bases not matched to a gene. There are 19 residues in the CDR3. CDR3 region: CASSLPPSWDRGRTGELFF. DNA for the CDR3: TGTGCCAGCAGTTTACCCCCGAGCTGGGACAGGGGGCGGACCGGGGAGCTGTTTTTT.

This clonotype was counted only a few times. The chain links TRBV4-3 to TRBJ2-7, with TRBD2 matching 8 bases. The V gene end was trimmed by 0 bases and the J gene end by 2 bases; junction bases not matched to a gene: 6. Germline V gene lookup returns CDR1 LGHNA and CDR2 YSLEER. The CDR3 extends over 16 amino acids. The DNA of the CDR3 is TGCGCCAGCAGCCAAGATATCAGCGGGAGAGCCTACGAGCAGTACTTC. Amino acids: CASSQDISGRAYEQYF.

In this sample, this clonotype turned up a few times. In DNA, the CDR3 is TGCAGTGCCGAAGACTATATGGGACAGGGGGCCGAAGGCTACACCTTC. It translates to CSAEDYMGQGAEGYTF. The chain couples TRBV20-1 to TRBJ1-2; 12 bases are a match to TRBD1. V trimming: 6 bases; J trimming: 8 bases; junction bases outside the gene matches: 16. The CDR3 is 16 amino acids. Germline CDR1 DFQATT, CDR2 SNEGSKA (reference sequence).

This chain connects TRBV20-1 to TRBJ2-3; 7 bases are shared with TRBD2. Germline V gene lookup returns CDR1 DFQATT and CDR2 SNEGSKA (reference sequence). The junction had 13 bases not matched to a gene; V was cut back by 2 bases and J by 2 bases. The CDR3 is 17 amino acids. CDR3 nucleotide sequence: TGCAGTGCTAGAACGCCCCCGCTAGCGGAGTCCACAGATACGCAGTATTTT. As protein: CSARTPPLAESTDTQYF.

This clonotype was recorded a few times. CDR3 in DNA: TGTGCCATCAGCGTACCGACGGGAGGGGCGCACAATGAGCAGTTCTTC. Its protein product is CAISVPTGGAHNEQFF. The rearrangement joins TRBV10-3 to TRBJ2-1; 8 nucleotides agree with TRBD2. Germline V gene lookup returns CDR1 ENHRY and CDR2 SYGVKD. This CDR3 is built from 16 residues. V lost 6 bases, J lost 5 bases, and 12 bases stayed unmatched.

The chain uses TRBV2 and TRBJ1-2; 7 bases map to TRBD1. Germline V CDR1 and CDR2: SNHLY, FYNNEI. V shed 6 bases, J shed 1 base, and the junction held 8 bases outside the gene matches. The CDR3 is 15 amino acids. As DNA, the CDR3 is TGTGCCAGCAGCGGGAGGGCAGGGGGTAACTATGGCTACACCTTC. Protein sequence: CASSGRAGGNYGYTF.